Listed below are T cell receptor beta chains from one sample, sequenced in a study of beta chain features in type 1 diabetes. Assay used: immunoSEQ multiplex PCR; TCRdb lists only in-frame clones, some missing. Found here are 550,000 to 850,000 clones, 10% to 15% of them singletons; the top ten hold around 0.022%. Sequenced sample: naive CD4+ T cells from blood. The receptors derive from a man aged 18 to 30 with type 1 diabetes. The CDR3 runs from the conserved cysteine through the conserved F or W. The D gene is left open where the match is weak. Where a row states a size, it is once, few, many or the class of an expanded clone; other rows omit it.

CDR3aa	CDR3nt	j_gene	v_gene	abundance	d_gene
CASSRGLYMEQYF	TGTGCCAGCAGCCGCGGGCTATACATGGAGCAGTACTTC	TRBJ2-7	TRBV14	few	.
CASSPSPGQTFEAFF	TGTGCCAGCAGCCCATCCCCGGGACAGACCTTTGAAGCTTTCTTT	TRBJ1-1	TRBV5-4	few	TRBD1
CASSLAGLNTEAFF	TGTGCCAGCAGCTTAGCGGGATTGAACACTGAAGCTTTCTTT	TRBJ1-1	TRBV7-9	.	.
CAWAPVVVGLYGYTF	TGTGCCTGGGCCCCCGTGGTGGTGGGACTCTATGGCTACACCTTC	TRBJ1-2	TRBV30	.	.
CASMFLEGQAFF	TGTGCCAGTATGTTCTTGGAGGGACAAGCTTTCTTT	TRBJ1-1	TRBV19	.	.
CASSFLGGYNEQFF	TGCGCCAGCAGCTTTTTGGGGGGGTACAATGAGCAGTTCTTC	TRBJ2-1	TRBV5-1	once	TRBD2
CASSQPANWGHEQYF	TGTGCCAGCAGCCAACCCGCTAACTGGGGCCACGAGCAGTACTTC	TRBJ2-7	TRBV4-2	.	.
CAIGAGDYNEQFF	TGTGCCATCGGGGCGGGGGACTACAATGAGCAGTTCTTC	TRBJ2-1	TRBV10-3	.	TRBD2
CASSSIASTEAFF	TGTGCCAGCAGCTCGATAGCGAGCACTGAAGCTTTCTTT	TRBJ1-1	TRBV7-9	few	.
CASTSSGGAIDTQYF	TGTGCCAGCACTTCTAGCGGGGGGGCTATAGATACGCAGTATTTT	TRBJ2-3	TRBV28	.	TRBD2
CASIPGGRTEAFF	TGTGCCAGCATCCCGGGGGGTCGGACTGAAGCTTTCTTT	TRBJ1-1	TRBV7-9	.	.
CSVGIRGGEGEQFF	TGCAGCGTTGGAATTCGGGGGGGAGAAGGTGAGCAGTTCTTC	TRBJ2-1	TRBV29-1	few	TRBD2
CASRGQFANTGELFF	TGTGCCAGCCGCGGACAGTTCGCGAACACCGGGGAGCTGTTTTTT	TRBJ2-2	TRBV25-1	.	.
CASSFPLGSLHF	TGTGCCAGCAGTTTCCCCCTAGGGTCCCTCCACTTT	TRBJ1-6	TRBV6-5	few	.
CASRQAGGRETQYF	TGTGCCAGCAGACAAGCGGGGGGGCGGGAGACCCAGTACTTC	TRBJ2-5	TRBV7-2	once	TRBD2
CASSQDRSSYNEQFF	TGTGCCAGCTCCCAAGACAGGAGCTCCTACAATGAGCAGTTCTTC	TRBJ2-1	TRBV18	.	.
CASSRMGGAGTEAFF	TGTGCCAGCAGCCGGATGGGAGGGGCCGGCACTGAAGCTTTCTTT	TRBJ1-1	TRBV7-2	.	.
CATAKGASNEKLFF	TGTGCCACCGCCAAGGGGGCAAGTAATGAAAAACTGTTTTTT	TRBJ1-4	TRBV15	once	TRBD1
CASSESTGQGNSPLHF	TGCGCCAGCAGTGAGTCGACGGGACAGGGAAATTCACCCCTCCACTTT	TRBJ1-6	TRBV10-1	few	TRBD1
CASSLTGVHSYNEQFF	TGTGCCAGCAGTTTAACAGGGGTCCACTCCTACAATGAGCAGTTCTTC	TRBJ2-1	TRBV28	.	TRBD1
CASSEQAGTYNSPLHF	TGTGCCAGCAGTGAACAGGCGGGGACCTATAATTCACCCCTCCACTTT	TRBJ1-6	TRBV25-1	.	.
CSVATDFTYNEQFF	TGCAGCGTTGCCACAGACTTCACCTACAATGAGCAGTTCTTC	TRBJ2-1	TRBV29-1	.	.
CASGSQRF	TGTGCCAGCGGATCGCAGCGCTTC	TRBJ1-2	TRBV6-4	.	.
CASSMGTAEQYF	TGTGCCAGTAGTATGGGGACAGCGGAGCAGTACTTC	TRBJ2-7	TRBV19	.	TRBD1
CASSFSAANYGYTF	TGTGCCAGCAGCTTCAGCGCGGCTAACTATGGCTACACCTTC	TRBJ1-2	TRBV7-9	few	.
CASSPISNEQFF	TGTGCCAGCAGCCCTATCAGCAATGAGCAGTTCTTC	TRBJ2-1	TRBV11-3	.	.
CAWSPGAAEAFF	TGTGCCTGGAGTCCAGGGGCGGCTGAAGCTTTCTTT	TRBJ1-1	TRBV30	.	.
CASSSQVGSITYEQYF	TGTGCCAGCAGCTCCCAGGTGGGATCCATAACCTACGAGCAGTACTTC	TRBJ2-7	TRBV13	few	.
CASSPDREDTQYF	TGTGCCAGCAGCCCGGACAGGGAAGATACGCAGTATTTT	TRBJ2-3	TRBV7-7	few	TRBD1
CATSRGGTYNQPQHF	TGTGCCACCAGCAGAGGGGGGACCTACAATCAGCCCCAGCATTTT	TRBJ1-5	TRBV15	once	.
CASRGQNNSPLHF	TGTGCCAGCAGGGGACAGAATAATTCACCCCTCCACTTT	TRBJ1-6	TRBV28	few	TRBD1
CASSSQGLAGIYNEQFF	TGTGCCAGCAGCTCACAGGGACTAGCGGGCATCTACAATGAGCAGTTCTTC	TRBJ2-1	TRBV7-9	few	TRBD2
CASSQELVRGMNTEAFF	TGTGCCAGCAGCCAAGAACTCGTCAGGGGCATGAACACTGAAGCTTTCTTT	TRBJ1-1	TRBV14	.	.
CASSLDMDGFKYF	TGTGCCAGCAGTTTGGATATGGATGGGTTTAAGTACTTC	TRBJ2-5	TRBV28	few	.
CAWRRTDPPGNTIYF	TGTGCCTGGAGGAGGACAGACCCCCCTGGAAACACCATATATTTT	TRBJ1-3	TRBV30	.	.
CASSVGNSGGGETQYF	TGTGCCAGCAGCGTAGGTAATAGCGGGGGAGGAGAGACCCAGTACTTC	TRBJ2-5	TRBV9	.	TRBD2
CASTQVPPEAFF	TGTGCCAGCACCCAAGTTCCGCCTGAAGCTTTCTTT	TRBJ1-1	TRBV2	.	.
CSVDRGSGGYTF	TGCAGCGTTGATCGAGGTTCCGGCGGCTACACCTTC	TRBJ1-2	TRBV29-1	.	.
CASSLDREQPQHF	TGTGCCAGCTCACTTGACCGGGAGCAGCCCCAGCATTTT	TRBJ1-5	TRBV18	.	.
CASSYPNTEAFF	TGTGCCAGCAGCTACCCGAACACTGAAGCTTTCTTT	TRBJ1-1	TRBV7-9	few	.
CASSSSEGGRRNEKLFF	TGTGCCAGCAGCTCATCAGAGGGCGGGAGAAGGAATGAAAAACTGTTTTTT	TRBJ1-4	TRBV7-8	.	.
CSVERGSGTEAFF	TGCAGCGTTGAAAGGGGATCGGGGACTGAAGCTTTCTTT	TRBJ1-1	TRBV29-1	few	.
CASSEAVASLSTDTQYF	TGTGCCAGCAGTGAAGCTGTAGCATCACTTAGCACAGATACGCAGTATTTT	TRBJ2-3	TRBV6-1	.	.
CASSTSGGGYGYTF	TGTGCCAGCAGCACTTCAGGGGGAGGCTATGGCTACACCTTC	TRBJ1-2	TRBV5-4	.	TRBD1
CASSQATGPSDGYTF	TGCGCCAGCAGCCAAGCGACAGGGCCGAGCGATGGCTACACCTTC	TRBJ1-2	TRBV4-1	.	TRBD1
CASSPRQESSYEQYF	TGTGCCAGCAGCCCTCGACAGGAGAGCTCCTACGAGCAGTACTTC	TRBJ2-7	TRBV9	few	.
CASSQDQGTSGSTDTQYF	TGCGCCAGCAGCCAAGATCAAGGGACTAGCGGTAGCACAGATACGCAGTATTTT	TRBJ2-3	TRBV4-1	.	TRBD2
CASRRWTPNYGYTF	TGTGCCAGCAGACGATGGACACCTAACTATGGCTACACCTTC	TRBJ1-2	TRBV28	few	.
CASSVQARNTEAFF	TGTGCCAGCAGTGTGCAGGCTAGGAACACTGAAGCTTTCTTT	TRBJ1-1	TRBV2	few	.
CASSEHQANYGYTF	TGTGCCAGCAGTGAACACCAGGCTAACTATGGCTACACCTTC	TRBJ1-2	TRBV6-5	.	.
CAWSRQGVGEKLFF	TGTGCCTGGAGCAGACAGGGGGTCGGTGAAAAACTGTTTTTT	TRBJ1-4	TRBV30	.	TRBD1
CAWKGQATDTQYF	TGTGCCTGGAAAGGACAGGCCACAGATACGCAGTATTTT	TRBJ2-3	TRBV30	few	TRBD1
CASSEVGPRNTEAFF	TGTGCCAGCAGTGAAGTGGGACCCAGGAACACTGAAGCTTTCTTT	TRBJ1-1	TRBV6-1	few	.
CAWQGASTEAFF	TGTGCCTGGCAGGGGGCGAGCACTGAAGCTTTCTTT	TRBJ1-1	TRBV30	few	TRBD1
CASSERDRVGYTF	TGTGCCAGCAGTGAAAGGGACAGGGTTGGCTACACCTTC	TRBJ1-2	TRBV2	few	TRBD1